What follows are 8 T cell receptor beta chains derived from one specimen sequenced in a study of CXCR3-negative and CXCR3-positive naive CD8 T cells. These receptors have no identified antigens. Researchers prepared the TRB cDNA libraries using 5' RACE with UMI labels. From the 5' RACE reads, TCRdb lists one entry per CDR3 protein and no DNA. The sample holds 120,000 to 150,000 distinct CDR3 sequences. Findings of the study overall: TRB CDR3s of CXCR3-positive naive cells were more hydrophobic than those of CXCR3-negative naive cells.

Material: naive CXCR3+ CD8+ T cells from blood. Subset of the sample: CD45RO-CCR7+CD27+CD95- naive CD8+ T cells expressing CXCR3 (TNR3+). The receptors were sampled from a human donor in good health. Some clones in this sample may be carry-over from other donors' samples.

This chain connects TRBV19 to TRBJ2-7. This CDR3 spans 13 amino acids. CDR1 is LNHDA and CDR2 is SQIVND in the germline V gene (reference sequence). The CDR3 spells CASSAAGSYEQYF.

The CDR3 loop reads CASSSRSGRALGIYNEQFF. The V call is TRBV6-2 or TRBV6-3, the J call TRBJ2-1; checking the TCRdb D call of TRBD2 is not possible without DNA. Germline loops: CDR1 MNHEY, CDR2 SVGEGT. CDR3 length: 19 residues.

V is TRBV7-9 and J is TRBJ1-5; absent DNA, TCRdb's TRBD1 call cannot be checked. Germline CDR1 reads SEHNR; CDR2 reads FQNEAQ (reference sequence). This CDR3 is built from 14 residues. Here the CDR3 reads CASSQTEDMQPQHF.

This chain links TRBV7-9 with TRBJ1-4; TCRdb reports TRBD1, a call that lacks DNA to check it against. Germline-derived CDR1 and CDR2 are SEHNR and FQNEAQ (reference sequence). The CDR3 has 13 amino acids. CDR3 residues: CATRGPWGEKLFF.

V is TRBV29-1 and J is TRBJ1-2; the D gene TCRdb calls, TRBD1, cannot be checked with no DNA. In germline, CDR1 is SQVTM, CDR2 ANQGSEA. CDR3 length: 15 amino acids. CDR3 residues: CSVETYKDRGLGYTF.

The chain recombines TRBV6-2 or TRBV6-3 with TRBJ2-5. CDR1 MNHEY and CDR2 SVGEGT come from the germline V gene. The CDR3 sequence is 16 residues long. The CDR3 sequence is CASSYIGLMYEETQYF.

The V call is TRBV11-2, the J call TRBJ2-1. This CDR3 contains 11 residues. Germline assignment: CDR1 SGHAT and CDR2 FQNNGV. This CDR3 reads CASSLLHEQFF. Combining the CDR3 with reference TRBV11-2 and TRBJ2-1 gives the whole variable domain EAGVAQSPRYKIIEKRQSVAFWCNPISGHATLYWYQQILGQGPKLLIQFQNNGVVDDSQLPKDRFSAERLKGVDSTLKIQPAKLEDSAVYLCASSLLHEQFFGPGTRLTVL.

The chain has TRBV7-9 and TRBJ1-2; TCRdb names TRBD1, which stays unverified in the absence of DNA. Germline-derived CDR1 and CDR2 are SEHNR and FQNEAQ (reference sequence). The CDR3 is 14 residues long. The CDR3 region is CASSLAAGDSGYTF.